The sequence of this TCR beta chain was determined in a study of T-cell memory formation after mild COVID-19. Notes on the study in general: CD4+ contracting clones lay mainly in CM and EM, CD8+ ones in EMRA. Memory sampled before infection contained some responding clones, suggesting cross-reactive memory joined. CD4/CD8 balance held among clones contracting day 15 to 85, and later expanders leaned CD4+.

This clonotype has more than one count but fewer than ten. The antigen is unknown. The 5'RACE method, run with constant-segment primers, produced TCR alpha and TCR beta cDNA libraries (carrying sample barcodes and UMIs). From the 5' RACE reads, TCRdb called clonotypes with MiXCR, one entry per CDR3 protein. The repertoire has about 410,000 distinct CDR3 sequences, over 15% of them found once; the top ten carry about a fifth. Germline V gene sequence: CDR1 MDHEN, CDR2 SYDVKM. The CDR3 extends over 14 amino acids. The V end was cut by 4 bases, the J end by 2 bases, with 9 bases between. The source is a man between 18 and 29 years old who had mild COVID-19 (a few samples of this study predate the infection). Cell type and time point are not known. The chain has TRBV28 and TRBJ2-4; a possible D gene is TRBD1 (5 bases). Specimen: PBMCs or a T cell subset sorted from them (not recorded which). CDR3 bases: TGTGCCAGCAGTTACAGGACCCCCAAAAACATTCAGTACTTC. Translation: CASSYRTPKNIQYF. Together with reference TRBV28 and TRBJ2-4, the CDR3 gives the full variable domain: DVKVTQSSRYLVKRTGEKVFLECVQDMDHENMFWYRQDPGLGLRLIYFSYDVKMKEKGDIPEGYSVSREKKERFSLILESASTNQTSMYLCASSYRTPKNIQYFGAGTRLSVL.